This passage covers 30 T cell receptor beta chains from one sample sequenced in a study of T cell responses to AZD1222 COVID-19 vaccine. Clones were read by immunoSEQ multiplex PCR, and TCRdb kept only the in-frame ones, dropping some. In the table there are some 99,000 clones, around 90% of which are singletons. The sample consisted of peripheral blood, taken on day 0 of AZD1222 vaccination. Receptors originate from an adult in good health.

The gene calls are TRBV12-5 and TRBJ2-2; D may be TRBD2 (5 bases). The V gene lost 7 bases and the J gene lost 3 bases, with 12 bases spanning the gap. CDR3 length equals 14 residues. Germline V gene lookup returns CDR1 LGHNT and CDR2 FRNRAP. For the CDR3, the DNA is TGTGCTAGTGCTCTACGGGATTACACCGGGGAGCTGTTTTTT. Translated, it gives CASALRDYTGELFF.

The chain couples TRBV7-3 to TRBJ2-2; D uncertain. The CDR3 loop spans 15 amino acids. Germline CDR1 and CDR2: SGHTA and FQGTGA. Trimming pared 0 bases from V and 4 bases from J, leaving 9 bases between. CDR3 sequence reads: CASSLTGPGTGELFF. CDR3 sequence (DNA): TGTGCCAGCAGCTTAACAGGACCGGGCACCGGGGAGCTGTTTTTT.

The genes are TRBV4-1 and TRBJ2-5; a possible D gene is TRBD2 (6 bases). Germline CDR1 and CDR2: MGHRA and YSYEKL. V dropped 4 bases and J dropped 4 bases, with 10 bases sitting between them. The CDR3 sequence is 13 residues long. DNA for the CDR3: TGCGCCAGCAGCCCAGGAGGGAGAGAGACCCAGTACTTC. Its protein is CASSPGGRETQYF.

This clone appeared once. The gene calls are TRBV6-5 and TRBJ1-1; no definite D call. The ends were cut back, 3 bases at V and 2 bases at J, with 7 bases in the middle. The germline V gene encodes CDR1 MNHEY and CDR2 SVGAGI. CDR3 length: 13 amino acids. The CDR3 region is CASSYLVNTEAFF. The CDR3 nucleotides read TGTGCCAGCAGTTATCTGGTAAACACTGAAGCTTTCTTT.

This chain joins TRBV7-9 and TRBJ1-1; D is undetermined. Germline V gene lookup returns CDR1 SEHNR and CDR2 FQNEAQ (reference sequence). Trimming took 4 bases from V and 3 from J, leaving 9 bases between them. The CDR3 length is 13 residues. In nucleotides, the CDR3 is TGTGCCAGCAGCTCGCACAGAGACACTGAAGCTTTCTTT. Residues: CASSSHRDTEAFF.

The chain is built from TRBV2 and TRBJ1-1; no definite D call. This CDR3 has 13 residues. With 8 bases removed from V and 1 base from J, the gap between germline ends came to 11 bases. In germline, CDR1 is SNHLY, CDR2 FYNNEI. CDR3 region: CASHLRWNTEAFF. CDR3 nucleotide sequence: TGTGCCAGCCACTTAAGATGGAACACTGAAGCTTTCTTT.

The chain carries TRBV5-1 and TRBJ1-1, with 8 bases that match TRBD1. This CDR3 has 14 residues. Germline values: CDR1 SGHRS, CDR2 YFSETQ. V lost 2 bases to trimming and J lost 3 bases; unmatched junction nucleotides: 3. The CDR3 spells CASSFDRGDTEAFF. CDR3 nucleotide sequence: TGCGCCAGCAGCTTCGACAGGGGAGACACTGAAGCTTTCTTT.

This clone is a singleton in its sample. The genes are TRBV6-5 and TRBJ1-2; 9 bases agree with TRBD1. CDR1 and CDR2 (germline): MNHEY, SVGAGI. The CDR3 runs 13 residues. The V and J ends lost 5 bases and 8 bases, in that order; junction bases with no gene match: 6. CDR3 in amino acids: CASSRGQGLGYTF. CDR3 coding DNA: TGTGCCAGCAGTCGAGGACAGGGGCTGGGCTACACCTTC.

The chain combines TRBV29-1 with TRBJ1-4; TRBD1 aligns across 7 bases. J gave up 11 bases and V 5 bases, and 8 bases lay outside the gene matches. The germline V gene has CDR1 SQVTM and CDR2 ANQGSEA. The CDR3 contains 12 residues. The CDR3 nucleotides read TGCAGCGTTTTCAGGGGGTCAGAGAAACTGTTTTTT. Translated: CSVFRGSEKLFF.

V and J are TRBV12-3 or TRBV12-4 and TRBJ2-7; a weak D match, TRBD1 (6 bases). Trimming pared 8 bases from V and 2 bases from J, leaving 13 bases between. CDR3 length: 13 amino acids. CDR3 coding DNA: TGTGCCAGCGCAGGGGCCTCGCCCTACGAGCAGTACTTC. Amino acid sequence: CASAGASPYEQYF.

V usage is TRBV2 and J usage is TRBJ1-1; perhaps TRBD1 as D (5 bases). V was trimmed by 1 base and J by 1 base, leaving 7 bases between them. The CDR3 consists of 14 residues. The V gene's germline CDR1 is SNHLY and CDR2 FYNNEI. CDR3 amino acids: CASSEGGENTEAFF. CDR3 nucleotides: TGTGCCAGCAGTGAAGGGGGGGAGAACACTGAAGCTTTCTTT. Combining the CDR3 with reference TRBV2 and TRBJ1-1 gives the whole variable domain EPEVTQTPSHQVTQMGQEVILRCVPISNHLYFYWYRQILGQKVEFLVSFYNNEISEKSEIFDDQFSVERPDGSNFTLKIRSTKLEDSAMYFCASSEGGENTEAFFGQGTRLTVV.

Of note for this clone: The sample contains more than one DNA sequence encoding this CDR3. The chain couples TRBV6-5 to TRBJ2-3; D unresolved. V was trimmed by 3 bases and J by 1 base, leaving 8 bases between them. The germline CDR1 and CDR2 sequences are MNHEY and SVGAGI. There are 14 residues in the CDR3. The DNA for the CDR3 is TGTGCCAGCAGTTATTTGGAAGGCACAGATACGCAGTATTTT. The encoded protein is CASSYLEGTDTQYF.

This clone was detected only a few times. The chain is built from TRBV5-6 and TRBJ2-3; 9 positions match TRBD1. The CDR3 is 14 residues long. The germline CDR1 and CDR2 sequences are SGHDT and YYEEEE. J gave up 5 bases and V 4 bases, and 5 bases lay outside the gene matches. The chain's CDR3 is CASSTDRGRDTQYF. The CDR3 DNA follows: TGTGCCAGCAGCACCGACAGGGGGAGAGATACGCAGTATTTT.

The rearrangement links TRBV7-3 to TRBJ2-1; D not resolved. The CDR3 covers 13 residues. Germline V gives CDR1 SGHTA, CDR2 FQGTGA. V was trimmed by 8 bases and J by 9 bases, leaving 17 bases between them. This chain's CDR3 is CASGRHRSAEQFF. The CDR3 coding sequence is TGTGCCAGCGGGCGGCACCGCTCAGCTGAGCAGTTCTTC.

The genes are TRBV6-1 and TRBJ1-6; TRBD1 agrees at 11 bases. Germline assignment: CDR1 MNHNS and CDR2 SASEGT. The CDR3 sequence is 18 residues long. Germline trimming cut 4 bases from V and 6 bases from J; bases unmatched to any gene: 11. The CDR3 loop is CASSARDRGTGSNSPLHF. In DNA form, the CDR3 reads TGTGCCAGCAGTGCCCGGGACAGGGGGACAGGGAGTAATTCACCCCTCCACTTT.

The V gene is TRBV25-1, the J gene TRBJ2-3; 8 nucleotides align to TRBD2. This CDR3 has 16 residues. Germline loops: CDR1 MGHDK, CDR2 SYGVNS. V gave up 7 bases and J gave up 2 bases; unmatched junction bases: 11. This CDR3 reads CASTLGAGDFTDTQYF. CDR3 sequence (DNA): TGTGCCAGCACTCTGGGAGCGGGGGACTTCACAGATACGCAGTATTTT.

The chain is built from TRBV23-1 and TRBJ1-2; D is unclear. TRBV23-1 is identified as an open reading frame with a role that is uncertain. V dropped 4 bases and J dropped 4 bases, with 10 bases sitting between them. The CDR3 runs 13 residues. For the CDR3, the DNA is TGCGCCAGCAGTCCCGGGCCGTTCTATGGCTACACCTTC. Translated: CASSPGPFYGYTF.

The J gene is TRBJ2-7, the V gene TRBV10-3; tentatively, D is TRBD1 or TRBD2 (6 bases each). The CDR3 extends over 15 amino acids. Trimming cost V 2 bases and J 4 bases, with 15 bases left between them. Germline V lookup: CDR1 ENHRY, CDR2 SYGVKD. The DNA of the CDR3 is TGTGCCATCAGTGAGGAGGGAACAGGGAGGTACGAGCAGTACTTC. Protein: CAISEEGTGRYEQYF.

The J gene is TRBJ1-1, the V gene TRBV5-5; weak D call: TRBD1 (5 bases). Germline CDR1 and CDR2: SGHKS and YYEKEE (reference sequence). Between the trimmed V and J ends, which lost 2 bases and 5 bases, there was a span of 10 bases. The CDR3 extends over 13 amino acids. The CDR3 DNA sequence: TGTGCCAGCAGCTTCTGGGGGAGGACTGAAGCTTTCTTT. Translating it yields CASSFWGRTEAFF.

V gene TRBV7-8 combines with J gene TRBJ2-5; D gene ambiguous. CDR1 is SGHVS and CDR2 is FQNEAQ in the germline V gene. V shed 5 bases and J shed 7 bases, with 14 bases lying between them. The CDR3 totals 13 residues. DNA for the CDR3: TGTGCCAGCAGCCCTGAAAGGAGCTTGACCCAGTACTTC. Translating it yields CASSPERSLTQYF.

The gene calls are TRBV11-2 and TRBJ1-2, with D hard to call. The CDR3 length is 13 residues. Germline lookup yields CDR1 SGHAT and CDR2 FQNNGV. The V end was cut by 7 bases, the J end by 5 bases, with 14 bases between. The CDR3 here is CASTWRPQYGYTF. CDR3 bases: TGTGCCAGCACTTGGCGGCCCCAGTATGGCTACACCTTC.

This chain connects TRBV7-9 to TRBJ1-2, with 8 bases identical to TRBD1. The V and J ends lost 4 bases and 2 bases, in that order; junction bases with no gene match: 6. This CDR3 contains 15 residues. Germline CDR1 reads SEHNR; CDR2 reads FQNEAQ (reference sequence). The CDR3 region has the DNA TGTGCCAGCAGCTCTTTCCGGACAGGGAACTATGGCTACACCTTC. As protein: CASSSFRTGNYGYTF. Based on the CDR3 plus reference TRBV7-9 and TRBJ1-2, the full variable domain is DTGVSQNPRHKITKRGQNVTFRCDPISEHNRLYWYRQTLGQGPEFLTYFQNEAQLEKSRLLSDRFSAERPKGSFSTLEIQRTEQGDSAMYLCASSSFRTGNYGYTFGSGTRLTVV.

This rearrangement joins TRBV30 to TRBJ1-1, with D tentatively TRBD1 (5 bases). The V end lost 5 bases, the J end lost 3 bases, and 13 bases lay between the germline ends. In germline, CDR1 is GTSNPN, CDR2 SVGIG (reference sequence). This CDR3 region has 13 residues. DNA of the CDR3: TGTGCCTGGTTTGTCAGGGCGGACACTGAAGCTTTCTTT. Translation: CAWFVRADTEAFF.

V usage is TRBV18 and J usage is TRBJ1-4; no reliable D call. The germline V gene encodes CDR1 KGHSH and CDR2 LQKENI. Trimming left V 1 base short and J 4 bases short, with 7 bases between. The CDR3 has 14 amino acids. The DNA of the CDR3 is TGTGCCAGCTCACCACGCCAAATTAATGAAAAACTGTTTTTT. Translation gives CASSPRQINEKLFF.

The chain joins TRBV18 to TRBJ1-3; TRBD1 aligns across 8 bases. Trimming took 6 bases from V and 3 from J; bases not matched to a gene: 1. CDR3 size: 13 residues. The V gene's germline CDR1 is KGHSH and CDR2 LQKENI. CDR3 loop: CASSDRVGNTIYF. The DNA of the CDR3 is TGTGCCAGCTCGGACAGGGTTGGAAACACCATATATTTT. Based on the CDR3 plus reference TRBV18 and TRBJ1-3, the full variable domain is NAGVMQNPRHLVRRRGQEARLRCSPMKGHSHVYWYRQLPEEGLKFMVYLQKENIIDESGMPKERFSAEFPKEGPSILRIQQVVRGDSAAYFCASSDRVGNTIYFGEGSWLTVV.

The chain employs TRBV7-9 and TRBJ1-4; TRBD1 agrees at 11 bases. The CDR3 loop spans 16 amino acids. J gave up 6 bases and V 2 bases, and 5 bases lay outside the gene matches. Germline CDR1 reads SEHNR; CDR2 reads FQNEAQ (reference sequence). The CDR3 DNA reads TGTGCCAGCAGCTTACGGACAGGGGGCTCGGATGAAAAACTGTTTTTT. Translation: CASSLRTGGSDEKLFF.

This clone was observed once. This chain joins TRBV2 and TRBJ1-4; D may be TRBD1 (6 bases). Germline V lookup: CDR1 SNHLY, CDR2 FYNNEI. The CDR3 sequence is 13 residues long. Trimming stripped 7 bases from V and 3 bases from J, with 9 bases between. CDR3 nucleotide sequence: TGTGCCAGCACCGGACAGCCTAATGAAAAACTGTTTTTT. Translation: CASTGQPNEKLFF.

The gene calls are TRBV2 and TRBJ1-5; 7 nucleotides align to TRBD1. Germline values: CDR1 SNHLY, CDR2 FYNNEI. The CDR3 has 14 amino acids. Trimming at V came to 6 bases and at J to 7 bases, leaving 9 bases not matched to a gene. CDR3 in DNA: TGTGCCAGCAGCCGCATACAGGGGAGGCAGCCCCAGCATTTT. The encoded protein is CASSRIQGRQPQHF.

In this sample, this clone turned up a few times. V is TRBV5-1 and J is TRBJ1-1; D is uncertain. Trimming took 2 bases from V and 4 from J, leaving 18 bases between them. CDR3 length equals 16 residues. CDR1 is SGHRS, CDR2 YFSETQ, per germline. CDR3 nucleotide sequence: TGCGCCAGCAGCTTCCAGACGGATCATCGGGGCACTGAAGCTTTCTTT. Translated: CASSFQTDHRGTEAFF. Variable domain in full (rest from reference TRBV5-1 and TRBJ1-1): KAGVTQTPRYLIKTRGQQVTLSCSPISGHRSVSWYQQTPGQGLQFLFEYFSETQRNKGNFPGRFSGRQFSNSRSEMNVSTLELGDSALYLCASSFQTDHRGTEAFFGQGTRLTVV.

This CDR3 is CASSITGQGAYGYTF. The CDR3 region has the DNA TGTGCCAGTAGTATTACTGGACAGGGGGCCTATGGCTACACCTTC. V gene TRBV19 combines with J gene TRBJ1-2; TRBD1 aligns across 11 bases. With V trimmed by 3 bases and J by 4 bases, 4 bases remained unmatched. This CDR3 region has 15 residues. Germline lookup yields CDR1 LNHDA and CDR2 SQIVND (reference sequence). The whole variable domain, filled in from reference TRBV19 and TRBJ1-2, reads DGGITQSPKYLFRKEGQNVTLSCEQNLNHDAMYWYRQDPGQGLRLIYYSQIVNDFQKGDIAEGYSVSREKKESFPLTVTSAQKNPTAFYLCASSITGQGAYGYTFGSGTRLTVV.